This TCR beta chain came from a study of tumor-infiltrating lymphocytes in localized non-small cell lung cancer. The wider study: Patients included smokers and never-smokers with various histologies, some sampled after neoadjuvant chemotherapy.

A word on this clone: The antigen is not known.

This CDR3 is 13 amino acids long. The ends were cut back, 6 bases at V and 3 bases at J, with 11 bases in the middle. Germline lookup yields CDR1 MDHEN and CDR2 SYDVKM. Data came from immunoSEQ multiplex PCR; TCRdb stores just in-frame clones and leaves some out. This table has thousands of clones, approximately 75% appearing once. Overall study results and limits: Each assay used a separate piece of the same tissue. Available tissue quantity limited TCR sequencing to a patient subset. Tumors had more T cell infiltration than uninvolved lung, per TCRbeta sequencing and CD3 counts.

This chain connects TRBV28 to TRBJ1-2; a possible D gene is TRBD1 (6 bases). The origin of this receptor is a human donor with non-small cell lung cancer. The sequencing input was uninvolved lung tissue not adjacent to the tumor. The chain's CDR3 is CASSLNRDYGYTF. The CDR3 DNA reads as TGTGCCAGCAGCCTAAACAGGGACTATGGCTACACCTTC.